This T cell receptor (beta chain) came from a study of Graves' ophthalmopathy and Graves' hyperthyroidism. Study-level findings and limits: A classifier, a 13-signature model, separated ophthalmopathy from stable hyperthyroidism with about 88% sensitivity and 81.08% specificity.

Germline trimming cut 3 bases from V and 2 bases from J; bases unmatched to any gene: 4. This CDR3 has 15 residues. Investigators amplified TCR beta CDR3 regions from RNA transcripts. RT-PCR in the first round used HTBI primers; a second-round multiplex PCR followed. TCRdb called the multiplex PCR reads again in MiXCR, with one record for every CDR3 protein. The sample holds some 210,000 distinct CDR3 sequences; under 30% are singletons and the top ten take approximately 9.1%. This clonotype has more than one count but fewer than ten. Its target is not known. The TCR originated in a man aged 45-60 years with Graves' ophthalmopathy. This chain uses TRBV12-3 or TRBV12-4 with TRBJ2-5; 9 bases are shared with TRBD1. The material sequenced was peripheral blood. This CDR3 is CASSFGQGFQETQYF. In DNA form, the CDR3 reads TGTGCCAGCAGTTTCGGACAGGGGTTTCAAGAGACCCAGTACTTC.